Here is one TCR beta chain with its context. This clonotype was seen many times. Its recognized antigen is unknown. Base qualities are missing; no much larger clone stands one base away. Sequencer: Illumina HiSeq 2000. Multiplex PCR amplification was used to build the TCR beta chain libraries. High-throughput sequencing was used to analyze the amplified TCR beta chain products. TCRdb took the public reads, trimmed them with fastp at Q25, ran MiXCR for clone calling and kept in-frame beta chains. Each CDR3 protein appears once, grouped with its most common genes and DNA. Counted in this sample were about 200,000 distinct CDR3 sequences; around 33% of them appeared once. The biggest ten clones account for roughly 4% of the sample. The CDR3 has 13 amino acids, counting the end cysteine and phenylalanine. Here the CDR3 DNA is all that survives: 39 bases in frame from base 1. The junction carries 9 bases between V and J, which are trimmed by 4 bases and 5 bases respectively. In the germline V gene, CDR1 corresponds to SGHVS and CDR2 to FNYEAQ.

Lymph node samples came from the axillary draining lymph nodes of breast cancer patients. The sample belongs to a study of breast tumors, draining lymph nodes, adjacent tissues (dated by TCRdb to 2016 to 2018). For context, the study as a whole: The study compared TCR beta repertoires across tumor, adjacent nontumor tissue and axillary lymph nodes from breast cancer patients. The study was designed to assess the relationships and possible T-cell exchange between tumor, surrounding tissue and draining lymph node repertoires in human breast cancer.

Summary of the overall study and its limitations: The data were considered consistent with the idea that most tumor T cells come from the lymph node and then expand in tumor tissue. Tumor T-cell repertoires showed less diversity than lymph node repertoires and more diversity than nontumor tissue repertoires, and tumor T-cell repertoires showed preferential V and J gene usage. Tumor and nontumor tissue repertoires were significantly more similar in luminal-like than in basal-like breast cancer. The study presented the conclusion that tumor T cells originate in lymph nodes as consistent with a hypothesis, not as something directly demonstrated.

The TCR sequence derives from a female donor with breast cancer. Some clones in this sample may be carry-over from other donors' samples. Recombination linked TRBV7-6 to TRBJ2-1; D gene: possibly TRBD1, on 6 matching bases. The sequencing input was axillary lymph node tissue. The nucleotide sequence is TGTGCCAGCAGCTCTCGGACAGACAATGAGCAGTTCTTC. Its product reads: CASSSRTDNEQFF.